One TCR beta chain is described in this entry. Its antigen is currently unknown. The record originates from a study of blood T cells in healthy people across ages. Study results and limitations: Whereas aged donors had fewer naive CD4+ cells, long-lived donors had more of them and higher diversity.

Together with a sample-barcoded 5' primer, a J-beta primer mix was included in a second PCR lasting about 7 to 12 cycles. MiXCR, applied by TCRdb to the 5' RACE reads, yields one record per CDR3 protein. The data show fewer than 1,000,000 distinct CDR3 sequences, around 45% seen once. The germline CDR1 and CDR2 sequences are SGHAT and FQNNGV. Trimming pared 7 bases from V and 8 bases from J, leaving 13 bases between. The CDR3 is 12 amino acids. This receptor was taken from a man in his 60s in good health. This chain links TRBV11-2 with TRBJ2-3; no firm D call. The sequenced sample consisted of blood. CDR3 residues: CASNGNGGTQYF. The CDR3, as DNA: TGTGCCAGCAACGGAAACGGCGGTACGCAGTATTTT.